This TCR beta chain was profiled in a study of blood T cell repertoires in COVID-19. At the level of the study: Sites across the United States, Italy and Spain contributed samples from acute and convalescent COVID-19. From T cells, B-cell-depleted T cells, or PBMCs came the material, which was cDNA or gDNA.

Under the authors' procedure: Nucleated cell number was recorded as an estimate derived from reference gene primer amplification. Clones were read by immunoSEQ multiplex PCR, and TCRdb kept only the in-frame ones, dropping some. That table supplies the V and J calls and clone size; D and trimming were determined from the DNA. The sample has about 100,000 clones; 88% are singletons. With 3 bases clipped from V and 2 bases from J, the junction kept 10 bases outside the gene matches. Germline assignment: CDR1 LNHDA and CDR2 SQIVND (reference sequence). This CDR3 has 16 amino acids. V usage is TRBV19 and J usage is TRBJ2-7, with 7 bases fitting TRBD2. The TCR originated in a human donor in a cohort sampled during active COVID-19. The sample was peripheral blood. The CDR3 loop reads CASSITSASGTYEQYF. The CDR3 DNA follows: TGTGCCAGTAGTATTACGTCTGCTAGCGGTACCTACGAGCAGTACTTC.